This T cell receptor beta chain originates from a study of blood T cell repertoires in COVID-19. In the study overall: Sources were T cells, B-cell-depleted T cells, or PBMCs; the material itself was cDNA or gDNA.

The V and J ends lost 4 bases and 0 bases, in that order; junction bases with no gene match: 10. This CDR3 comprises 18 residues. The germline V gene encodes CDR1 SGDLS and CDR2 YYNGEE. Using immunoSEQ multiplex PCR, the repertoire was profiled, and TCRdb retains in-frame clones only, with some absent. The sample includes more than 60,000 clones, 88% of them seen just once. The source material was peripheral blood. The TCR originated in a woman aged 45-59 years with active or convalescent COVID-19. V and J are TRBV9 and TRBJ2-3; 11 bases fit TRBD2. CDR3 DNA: TGTGCCAGCAGCCACTTTAGCGGGAGGGCCCGGAGCACAGATACGCAGTATTTT. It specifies CASSHFSGRARSTDTQYF. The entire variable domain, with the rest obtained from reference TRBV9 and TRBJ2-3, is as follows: DSGVTQTPKHLITATGQRVTLRCSPRSGDLSVYWYQQSLDQGLQFLIQYYNGEERAKGNILERFSAQQFPDLHSELNLSSLELGDSALYFCASSHFSGRARSTDTQYFGPGTRLTVL.